Below, one T cell receptor beta chain is given with its context. Its antigen is currently unknown. This CDR3 is 15 amino acids long. Germline trimming cut 4 bases from V and 4 bases from J; bases unmatched to any gene: 5. CDR1 is MNHEY, CDR2 SMNVEV, per germline (reference sequence). Mismatch repair deficiency was confirmed in all patients, by PCR or immunohistochemistry. Three pembrolizumab responders had their TCRs sequenced. This record comes from a study of PD-1 blockade in mismatch repair-deficient tumors. Study background: Patients had eleven to twelve mismatch repair-deficient cancer types, all previously treated and progressing.

Study-level findings and limits: After pembrolizumab, tumor-resident clones rose rapidly, then generally contracted before radiologic responses.

The method was immunoSEQ multiplex PCR; TCRdb's version includes in-frame clones alone and lacks a portion of them. The sample holds under 150,000 clones, 88% seen once. The material was peripheral blood, obtained 70 to 73 weeks after starting pembrolizumab. The chain employs TRBV27 and TRBJ1-1, with 11 bases aligning to TRBD1. The sequence was collected from an adult with mismatch repair-deficient cancer. The CDR3 sequence: CASSSDRGQFTEAFF. CDR3 coding DNA: TGTGCCAGCAGTTCGGACAGGGGGCAGTTCACTGAAGCTTTCTTT.